The present T cell receptor beta chain was sequenced within a study of blood T cell repertoires in COVID-19. This CDR3 comprises 18 residues. Deletions cut 0 bases from V and 0 bases from J, with 16 bases between. The germline V gene has CDR1 SGHDT and CDR2 YYEEEE. TCRdb's copy holds only in-frame clones and misses some; the assay was immunoSEQ multiplex PCR. The sample carries 490,000 or so clones, roughly 90% recorded once. This TCR came from a woman between 40 and 50 years old who had recovered from COVID-19. The V gene is TRBV5-6, the J gene TRBJ1-3, with D hard to call. Sequenced input: PBMCs or T cells enriched from blood (not recorded which). The DNA of the CDR3 is TGTGCCAGCAGCTTGGGCGGTACCAGACCCTTCTCTGGAAACACCATATATTTT. This sequence encodes CASSLGGTRPFSGNTIYF. Looking up the rest from reference TRBV5-6 and TRBJ1-3 gives the full variable domain: DAGVTQSPTHLIKTRGQQVTLRCSPKSGHDTVSWYQQALGQGPQFIFQYYEEEERQRGNFPDRFSGHQFPNYSSELNVNALLLGDSALYLCASSLGGTRPFSGNTIYFGEGSWLTVV.